The 30 T cell receptor beta chains reported below all come from one sample, sequenced in a study of shared clonotypes between healthy human individuals. Sequenced by immunoSEQ multiplex PCR; TCRdb stores in-frame clones only, minus some. This repertoire shows some 2,000,000 clones, 85% to 95% found once; its top ten account for approximately 0.13%. Sequenced input: naive CD4+ T cells sorted from blood. Subset given: CD45RA+ positively selected. The receptors come from a man aged 18 to 29 in good health.

The chain combines TRBV18 with TRBJ1-1; 8 nucleotides line up with TRBD1. This CDR3 is built from 14 residues. The V gene end was trimmed by 4 bases and the J gene end by 8 bases; junction bases not matched to a gene: 9. Per the germline V gene, CDR1 is KGHSH and CDR2 is LQKENI. The CDR3 spells CASSLGQDRSEAFF. For the CDR3, the DNA is TGTGCCAGCTCACTGGGACAGGACCGATCCGAAGCTTTCTTT. Based on the CDR3 plus reference TRBV18 and TRBJ1-1, the full variable domain is NAGVMQNPRHLVRRRGQEARLRCSPMKGHSHVYWYRQLPEEGLKFMVYLQKENIIDESGMPKERFSAEFPKEGPSILRIQQVVRGDSAAYFCASSLGQDRSEAFFGQGTRLTVV.

The chain combines TRBV6-1 with TRBJ1-5; D unresolved. Germline loops: CDR1 MNHNS, CDR2 SASEGT. The CDR3 is 13 residues long. Trimming removed 3 bases at V and 7 bases at J, with 10 bases between. CDR3 loop: CASSDPVRQPQHF. The CDR3 nucleotides are TGTGCCAGCAGTGACCCCGTACGGCAGCCCCAGCATTTT.

This chain uses TRBV11-2 with TRBJ2-7; maybe TRBD1 (5 bases). The V and J ends lost 1 base and 1 base respectively, with 8 bases between them. Germline assignment: CDR1 SGHAT and CDR2 FQNNGV. CDR3 length equals 14 residues. The CDR3 spells CASSLVRQSYEQYF. CDR3 DNA: TGTGCCAGCAGCTTAGTGAGACAGTCCTACGAGCAGTACTTC. The full variable domain, its missing parts supplied by reference TRBV11-2 and TRBJ2-7, is EAGVAQSPRYKIIEKRQSVAFWCNPISGHATLYWYQQILGQGPKLLIQFQNNGVVDDSQLPKDRFSAERLKGVDSTLKIQPAKLEDSAVYLCASSLVRQSYEQYFGPGTRLTVT.

The rearrangement uses TRBV19 and TRBJ1-5; unclear D gene. This CDR3 comprises 15 residues. From germline, CDR1 is LNHDA and CDR2 SQIVND (reference sequence). Deletions cut 5 bases from V and 3 bases from J, with 14 bases between. The CDR3 DNA is TGTGCCAGTAGTGAAACACGGTCGCACAATCAGCCCCAGCATTTT. Translating gives CASSETRSHNQPQHF.

The V call is TRBV6-6, the J call TRBJ2-7; maybe TRBD2 (5 bases). Trimming left V 2 bases short and J 7 bases short, with 18 bases between. CDR1 is MNHNY and CDR2 is SVGAGI in the germline V gene (reference sequence). The CDR3 is made up of 15 amino acids. The CDR3 DNA follows: TGTGCCAGCAGTTACGGGCTGGGCGGACGAGGGGAGCAGTACTTC. Its translation: CASSYGLGGRGEQYF.

Worth noting for this clone: Other DNA sequences in the same sample also yield this CDR3. This chain uses TRBV5-1 with TRBJ2-7, with 8 bases that match TRBD1. Per the germline V gene, CDR1 is SGHRS and CDR2 is YFSETQ. This CDR3 contains 15 residues. With 0 bases clipped from V and 5 bases from J, the junction kept 7 bases outside the gene matches. The CDR3 is CASSLEGQGAHEQYF. CDR3 sequence (DNA): TGCGCCAGCAGCTTGGAAGGGCAGGGGGCCCACGAGCAGTACTTC.

The gene calls are TRBV25-1 and TRBJ2-5; the D is unclear. The tail of the sequence fits TRBJ2-7 better, so the J call may be wrong. Germline V lookup: CDR1 MGHDK, CDR2 SYGVNS. The CDR3 sequence is 15 residues long. The CDR3 spells CASSDRRYTSYEQYF. CDR3 DNA sequence: TGTGCCAGCAGTGATCGGCGATACACTTCCTACGAGCAGTACTTC.

V and J are TRBV18 and TRBJ1-4; TRBD1 matches at 9 bases. V shed 3 bases, J shed 9 bases, and the junction held 5 bases outside the gene matches. This CDR3 spans 14 amino acids. Germline loops: CDR1 KGHSH, CDR2 LQKENI. CDR3 sequence: CASSPQGTGQKLFF. CDR3 DNA sequence: TGTGCCAGCTCACCCCAGGGGACAGGGCAAAAACTGTTTTTT.

J is TRBJ1-2 and V is TRBV20-1; unclear D gene. Trimming removed 7 bases from V and 2 bases from J, with 8 bases in between. The V gene's germline CDR1 is DFQATT and CDR2 SNEGSKA (reference sequence). CDR3 length: 11 residues. CDR3 DNA sequence: TGCAGTGTCAACCTGAACTATGGCTACACCTTC. It encodes CSVNLNYGYTF.

Of note for this clone: Other DNA sequences of this sample code for an identical CDR3. The chain carries TRBV28 and TRBJ2-7, with unresolved D. Germline V CDR1 and CDR2: MDHEN, SYDVKM. The length of the CDR3 is 13 residues. Trimming cost V 3 bases and J 0 bases, with 6 bases left between them. For the CDR3, the DNA is TGTGCCAGCAGTTTCGGTCTCTCCTACGAGCAGTACTTC. Protein sequence: CASSFGLSYEQYF.

The V gene is TRBV6-1, the J gene TRBJ1-1, with D hard to call. Germline values: CDR1 MNHNS, CDR2 SASEGT. The CDR3 extends over 12 amino acids. V shed 8 bases and J shed 6 bases, with 13 bases lying between them. This CDR3 reads CASGYSGAEAFF. DNA for the CDR3: TGTGCCAGCGGGTATTCGGGAGCTGAAGCTTTCTTT.

J is TRBJ2-1 and V is TRBV19, with D possibly being TRBD2 (6 bases). Per the germline V gene, CDR1 is LNHDA and CDR2 is SQIVND (reference sequence). V was pared by 1 base and J by 2 bases, with 18 bases between. The CDR3 has 18 amino acids. Written as DNA, the CDR3 is TGTGCCAGTAGTATAGCCGCCCGGGGGACCCCCACCTACAATGAGCAGTTCTTC. Protein sequence: CASSIAARGTPTYNEQFF.

The chain employs TRBV5-1 and TRBJ2-7; the D call may be TRBD1 or TRBD2 (5 bases each). V was clipped by 4 bases and J by 6 bases, with 14 bases between them. The CDR3 extends over 13 amino acids. The germline V gene encodes CDR1 SGHRS and CDR2 YFSETQ. CDR3 region: CASSGYFGGEQYF. DNA of the CDR3: TGCGCCAGCAGCGGTTATTTTGGGGGCGAGCAGTACTTC. Complete variable domain (other parts from reference TRBV5-1 and TRBJ2-7): KAGVTQTPRYLIKTRGQQVTLSCSPISGHRSVSWYQQTPGQGLQFLFEYFSETQRNKGNFPGRFSGRQFSNSRSEMNVSTLELGDSALYLCASSGYFGGEQYFGPGTRLTVT.

J is TRBJ2-7 and V is TRBV7-3; 9 nucleotides match TRBD2. The CDR3 sequence is 16 residues long. After removal of 0 bases from V and 5 bases from J, the junction contained 8 bases not matched to a gene. The germline V gene has CDR1 SGHTA and CDR2 FQGTGA. CDR3 coding DNA: TGTGCCAGCAGCTTAACGGCAACTAGCGGGTCCAACGAGCAGTACTTC. Protein: CASSLTATSGSNEQYF.

The chain carries TRBV4-1 and TRBJ1-6, with D tentatively TRBD1 (6 bases). Looked up from germline, CDR1 is MGHRA and CDR2 is YSYEKL. Trimming removed 0 bases at V and 7 bases at J, with 13 bases between. This CDR3 is built from 16 residues. The CDR3 spells CASSQESTGTNSPLHF. The CDR3 DNA reads TGCGCCAGCAGCCAAGAATCTACAGGGACCAATTCACCCCTCCACTTT.

The genes are TRBV7-9 and TRBJ1-2; TRBD1 matches at 9 bases. V lost 1 base to trimming and J lost 8 bases; unmatched junction nucleotides: 5. The CDR3 consists of 14 residues. Germline CDR1 reads SEHNR; CDR2 reads FQNEAQ (reference sequence). CDR3 DNA sequence: TGTGCCAGCAGCTTAGGGGGGACAGGGAGAGGCTACACCTTC. Translation: CASSLGGTGRGYTF.

The rearrangement links TRBV9 to TRBJ2-5; TRBD1 might be the D (5 bases). Per the germline V gene, CDR1 is SGDLS and CDR2 is YYNGEE. V was clipped by 0 bases and J by 2 bases, with 11 bases between them. This CDR3 contains 15 residues. CDR3 in DNA: TGTGCCAGCAGCGTAGGGGGCGCACCTCAAGAGACCCAGTACTTC. Translation: CASSVGGAPQETQYF. Filled out from reference TRBV9 and TRBJ2-5, the complete variable domain reads DSGVTQTPKHLITATGQRVTLRCSPRSGDLSVYWYQQSLDQGLQFLIQYYNGEERAKGNILERFSAQQFPDLHSELNLSSLELGDSALYFCASSVGGAPQETQYFGPGTRLLVL.

The chain employs TRBV10-1 and TRBJ2-1, with 16 nucleotides matching TRBD2. V trimming: 2 bases; J trimming: 4 bases; junction bases outside the gene matches: 8. Germline CDR1 reads WNHNN; CDR2 reads SYGVQD (reference sequence). This CDR3 comprises 19 residues. The CDR3 is CASSERGLAGGPRYNEQFF. CDR3 coding DNA: TGCGCCAGCAGTGAGAGGGGACTAGCGGGAGGGCCAAGGTACAATGAGCAGTTCTTC.

The genes are TRBV29-1 and TRBJ1-1; D may be TRBD1 (5 bases). Trimming removed 8 bases at V and 0 bases at J, with 13 bases between. There are 13 residues in the CDR3. Germline assignment: CDR1 SQVTM and CDR2 ANQGSEA. CDR3 in DNA: TGCAGCTCCAGGGCGGGGTTGAACACTGAAGCTTTCTTT. As protein: CSSRAGLNTEAFF. The entire variable domain, with the rest obtained from reference TRBV29-1 and TRBJ1-1, is as follows: SAVISQKPSRDICQRGTSLTIQCQVDSQVTMMFWYRQQPGQSLTLIATANQGSEATYESGFVIDKFPISRPNLTFSTLTVSNMSPEDSSIYLCSSRAGLNTEAFFGQGTRLTVV.

The rearrangement joins TRBV7-9 to TRBJ2-3; D may be TRBD1 or TRBD2 (5 bases each). CDR3 size: 14 residues. Germline lookup yields CDR1 SEHNR and CDR2 FQNEAQ (reference sequence). V gave up 4 bases and J gave up 5 bases, with 13 bases separating them. The DNA of the CDR3 is TGTGCCAGCAGCTCGACAGTGAGCGGAGATACGCAGTATTTT. Amino acids: CASSSTVSGDTQYF.

The chain couples TRBV30 to TRBJ2-7; tentatively, D is TRBD2 (6 bases). The CDR3 is 14 amino acids. Germline V gene data show CDR1 as GTSNPN and CDR2 as SVGIG (reference sequence). Trimming pared 4 bases from V and 5 bases from J, leaving 18 bases between. Here the CDR3 DNA reads TGTGCCTGGACGGGAGTAGTTGGAGCTCACGAGCAGTACTTC. This encodes CAWTGVVGAHEQYF.

This clone was recorded only once. This chain uses TRBV7-9 with TRBJ2-1, with 7 nucleotides matching TRBD1. Germline V gene sequence: CDR1 SEHNR, CDR2 FQNEAQ (reference sequence). There are 17 residues in the CDR3. V shed 2 bases and J 0 bases; nucleotides not matched to a gene: 7. In DNA, the CDR3 is TGTGCCAGCAGCTTAATAGGGGGCTCCTCCTCCTACAATGAGCAGTTCTTC. This sequence encodes CASSLIGGSSSYNEQFF.

This chain uses TRBV5-3 with TRBJ2-7; D is unclear. TRBV5-3 is sorted into the ORF group, with uncertain function. Trimming cost V 4 bases and J 0 bases, with 11 bases left between them. The CDR3 loop spans 14 amino acids. CDR3 amino acids: CARSPYMASYEQYF. The CDR3 nucleotides read TGTGCCAGAAGCCCGTACATGGCCTCCTACGAGCAGTACTTC.

The chain employs TRBV11-2 and TRBJ2-5; 13 bases align to TRBD2. There are 16 residues in the CDR3. Germline lookup yields CDR1 SGHAT and CDR2 FQNNGV. The ends lost 4 bases at V and 2 bases at J; junction bases unmatched: 4. The CDR3 loop reads CASSSLAGGPQETQYF. CDR3 bases: TGTGCCAGCAGCTCACTAGCGGGAGGGCCACAAGAGACCCAGTACTTC.

The chain joins TRBV5-1 to TRBJ1-5; 7 nucleotides align to TRBD1. The trim removed 1 base at V and 6 bases at J, leaving 7 bases unmatched. The CDR3 is made up of 15 amino acids. Germline V CDR1 and CDR2: SGHRS, YFSETQ. The CDR3 bases are TGCGCCAGCAGCTTGAAAGGGGGCGAGGTTCAGCCCCAGCATTTT. Translated: CASSLKGGEVQPQHF.

This clone was counted a few times. In the same sample, other DNA sequences code for this CDR3. The chain joins TRBV10-3 to TRBJ2-5; 10 nucleotides match TRBD1. The trim removed 0 bases at V and 5 bases at J, leaving 0 bases unmatched. Germline CDR1 reads ENHRY; CDR2 reads SYGVKD. The CDR3 has 14 residues. This chain's CDR3 is CAISESGQGETQYF. DNA for the CDR3: TGTGCCATCAGTGAGTCGGGACAGGGGGAGACCCAGTACTTC.

This sequence joins TRBV27 and TRBJ2-7; 10 bases are shared with TRBD1. The CDR3 sequence is 15 residues long. V trimming: 2 bases; J trimming: 7 bases; junction bases outside the gene matches: 8. Germline V gene lookup returns CDR1 MNHEY and CDR2 SMNVEV (reference sequence). CDR3 sequence reads: CASSLGTGDPGEQYF. The CDR3 bases are TGTGCCAGCAGTTTAGGGACAGGGGACCCCGGGGAGCAGTACTTC.

J is TRBJ1-5 and V is TRBV27, with D maybe TRBD1 (5 bases). The length of the CDR3 is 15 residues. Trimming removed 5 bases from V and 6 bases from J, with 17 bases in between. Germline V gene sequence: CDR1 MNHEY, CDR2 SMNVEV (reference sequence). The CDR3 reads CASSRWGDQGQPQHF. DNA for the CDR3: TGTGCCAGCAGTCGGTGGGGGGACCAGGGTCAGCCCCAGCATTTT.

The gene calls are TRBV11-3 and TRBJ2-1; a weak D match, TRBD2 (6 bases). From germline, CDR1 is SGHNT and CDR2 YENEEA. CDR3 length: 16 amino acids. Between the trimmed V and J ends, which lost 5 bases and 5 bases, there was a span of 19 bases. CDR3 amino acids: CASSPHRSGSNNEQFF. The CDR3, as DNA: TGTGCCAGCAGCCCCCATAGGAGCGGGTCGAACAATGAGCAGTTCTTC.

The chain carries TRBV5-4 and TRBJ2-5; TRBD2 agrees at 7 bases. CDR1 and CDR2 from the germline V gene are SGHNT and YYREEE (reference sequence). This CDR3 region has 16 residues. The junction had 8 bases not matched to a gene; V was cut back by 2 bases and J by 1 base. The CDR3 loop is CASSFSLAVPQETQYF. The CDR3 region has the DNA TGTGCCAGCAGCTTTTCCCTAGCGGTCCCCCAAGAGACCCAGTACTTC.